These 6 T cell receptor beta chains were sequenced from one sample in a study of blood T cell repertoires in COVID-19. The repertoire was sequenced with immunoSEQ multiplex PCR; TCRdb's copy has only in-frame clones and lacks some. The sample has roughly 80,000 clones; over 75% are singletons. Sample: peripheral blood. Every receptor here comes from a man aged 45-65 years with active COVID-19.

The rearrangement links TRBV6-5 to TRBJ2-7; 7 nucleotides align to TRBD2. There are 13 residues in the CDR3. Germline V gives CDR1 MNHEY, CDR2 SVGAGI. V lost 6 bases, J lost 2 bases, and 4 bases stayed unmatched. The CDR3 loop is CASRSGLAYEQYF. The CDR3 DNA sequence: TGTGCCAGCAGGTCCGGACTAGCCTACGAGCAGTACTTC.

This chain links TRBV5-1 with TRBJ2-3; 9 positions match TRBD2. Unmatched junction bases numbered 4, after V lost 2 bases and J lost 6 bases. The length of the CDR3 is 14 residues. Germline CDR1 SGHRS, CDR2 YFSETQ. CDR3 nucleotide sequence: TGCGCCAGCAGCTTCGGACTAGCGACGGATACGCAGTATTTT. Its protein product is CASSFGLATDTQYF.

This clone has a handful of counts. This sequence joins TRBV6-6 and TRBJ1-2; D is ambiguous. The germline V gene encodes CDR1 MNHNY and CDR2 SVGAGI (reference sequence). Trimming removed 0 bases at V and 8 bases at J, with 13 bases between. The CDR3 spans 14 residues. The CDR3 region has the DNA TGTGCCAGCAGTTACTCCTCCGTGGGAGAAGGCTACACCTTC. Its protein product is CASSYSSVGEGYTF.

This chain joins TRBV19 and TRBJ1-2, with 8 bases lining up with TRBD1. CDR3 length: 14 residues. CDR1 LNHDA and CDR2 SQIVND come from the germline V gene (reference sequence). V shed 1 base, J shed 4 bases, and the junction held 2 bases outside the gene matches. The CDR3 reads CASSIGGQAYGYTF. CDR3 in DNA: TGTGCCAGTAGTATAGGGGGACAGGCCTATGGCTACACCTTC.

The sample holds a few counts of this clone. The V gene is TRBV11-2, the J gene TRBJ1-6; D uncertain. The germline gives CDR1 SGHAT, CDR2 FQNNGV. With 1 base removed from V and 7 bases from J, the gap between germline ends came to 5 bases. The CDR3 consists of 13 residues. The CDR3 DNA is TGTGCCAGCAGCTTAGGAAGCAATTCACCCCTCCACTTT. Amino acid sequence: CASSLGSNSPLHF.

The chain recombines TRBV6-5 with TRBJ2-5, with TRBD2 identical over 8 bases. The germline CDR1 and CDR2 sequences are MNHEY and SVGAGI. CDR3 length: 14 amino acids. J lost 4 bases, V lost 2 bases, and 3 bases had no gene match. CDR3 DNA sequence: TGTGCCAGCAGTTACGCGGGGGGCGGAGAGACCCAGTACTTC. Its protein is CASSYAGGGETQYF.